This passage covers 6 T cell receptor beta chains from one sample sequenced in a study of OX40 agonist ivuxolimab in advanced cancers. Profiled with immunoSEQ multiplex PCR; TCRdb holds only in-frame clones, not every one. The sample holds approximately 77,000 clones, 80% to 95% seen once. The input for sequencing was CD4+ or CD8+ T cells sorted from blood, taken in a trial of the OX40 agonist ivuxolimab. The receptors stem from an adult with an advanced solid tumor such as melanoma, head and neck, liver or kidney cancer.

The chain is built from TRBV10-3 and TRBJ1-1, with a weak D call TRBD1 (5 bases). The germline V gene has CDR1 ENHRY and CDR2 SYGVKD. CDR3 size: 14 residues. Deletions cut 1 base from V and 4 bases from J, with 10 bases between. The CDR3: CAISEWGGGTEAFF. DNA for the CDR3: TGTGCCATCAGTGAGTGGGGCGGAGGCACTGAAGCTTTCTTT.

The chain has TRBV7-9 and TRBJ2-1; D is possibly TRBD1 (6 bases). In germline, CDR1 is SEHNR, CDR2 FQNEAQ (reference sequence). The CDR3 runs 14 residues. V was cut by 5 bases and J by 3 bases, with 11 bases left in between. The CDR3 protein is CASSHRTDYNEQFF. DNA for the CDR3: TGTGCCAGCAGCCATAGGACAGACTACAATGAGCAGTTCTTC. Full variable domain (rest looked up from reference TRBV7-9 and TRBJ2-1): DTGVSQNPRHKITKRGQNVTFRCDPISEHNRLYWYRQTLGQGPEFLTYFQNEAQLEKSRLLSDRFSAERPKGSFSTLEIQRTEQGDSAMYLCASSHRTDYNEQFFGPGTRLTVL.

The DNA for the CDR3 is TGTGCCAGCAGCCAAGATCCTAGCGGGGGCCGCTACGAGCAGTACTTC. Translated: CASSQDPSGGRYEQYF. V and J are TRBV4-2 and TRBJ2-7; 10 bases fit TRBD2. Germline V gene data show CDR1 as LGHNA and CDR2 as YNFKEQ. With 0 bases clipped from V and 3 bases from J, the junction kept 5 bases outside the gene matches. The CDR3 has 16 amino acids.

The chain joins TRBV5-1 to TRBJ1-3; 11 bases are a match to TRBD1. This CDR3 region has 16 residues. Germline V gene data show CDR1 as SGHRS and CDR2 as YFSETQ. V lost 0 bases and J lost 2; bases outside the gene matches: 1. CDR3 nucleotide sequence: TGCGCCAGCAGCTTGGCGGGACAGGGGGCTGGAAACACCATATATTTT. This sequence encodes CASSLAGQGAGNTIYF. The full variable domain, completed using reference TRBV5-1 and TRBJ1-3, is KAGVTQTPRYLIKTRGQQVTLSCSPISGHRSVSWYQQTPGQGLQFLFEYFSETQRNKGNFPGRFSGRQFSNSRSEMNVSTLELGDSALYLCASSLAGQGAGNTIYFGEGSWLTVV.

This clone was observed once. This sequence joins TRBV18 and TRBJ2-2; TRBD2 matches at 10 bases. The trim removed 1 base at V and 2 bases at J, leaving 4 bases unmatched. Germline CDR1 reads KGHSH; CDR2 reads LQKENI. The CDR3 is made up of 17 amino acids. The CDR3 here is CASSPLTSGENTGELFF. CDR3 nucleotides: TGTGCCAGCTCACCACTTACTAGCGGGGAAAACACCGGGGAGCTGTTTTTT.

The gene calls are TRBV11-3 and TRBJ2-2, with TRBD2 identical over 12 bases. Germline loops: CDR1 SGHNT, CDR2 YENEEA. This CDR3 region has 19 residues. With 5 bases clipped from V and 0 bases from J, the junction kept 10 bases outside the gene matches. CDR3 loop: CASSEGTSGLRANTGELFF. The CDR3 DNA reads as TGTGCCAGCAGCGAAGGGACTAGCGGGTTACGCGCGAACACCGGGGAGCTGTTTTTT.